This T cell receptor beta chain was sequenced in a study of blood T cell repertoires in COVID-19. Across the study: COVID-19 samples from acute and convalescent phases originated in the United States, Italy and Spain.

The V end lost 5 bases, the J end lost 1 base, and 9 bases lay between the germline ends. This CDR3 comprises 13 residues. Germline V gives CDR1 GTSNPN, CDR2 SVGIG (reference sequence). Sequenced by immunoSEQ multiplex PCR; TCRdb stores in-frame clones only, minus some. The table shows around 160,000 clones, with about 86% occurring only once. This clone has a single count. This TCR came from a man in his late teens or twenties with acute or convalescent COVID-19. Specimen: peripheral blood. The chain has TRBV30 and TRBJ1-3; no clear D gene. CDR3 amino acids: CAWGDISGNTIYF. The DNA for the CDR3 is TGTGCCTGGGGAGATATTTCTGGAAACACCATATATTTT.